A selection of T cell receptor beta chains follows, all from one sample in a study of blood T cell repertoires in COVID-19. Clones were read by immunoSEQ multiplex PCR, and TCRdb kept only the in-frame ones, dropping some. The table has 310,000 or so clones, more than 75% seen once. The sample consisted of peripheral blood. The receptors derive from a woman in her forties or fifties with active or convalescent COVID-19. The CDR3 runs from the conserved cysteine through the conserved F or W. Fields, in order: V gene, J gene, D gene, clone size, CDR3 protein, CDR3 DNA. The D gene is left open where the match is weak. A clone size is listed for some rows: how often the clone was seen (once, few, many), or a class if it is expanded.

V gene: TRBV27
J gene: TRBJ2-1
D gene: -
clone size: -
CDR3 protein: CASNPGGWGTYNEQFF
CDR3 DNA: TGTGCCAGCAATCCCGGAGGCTGGGGTACCTACAATGAGCAGTTCTTC

V gene: TRBV29-1
J gene: TRBJ2-3
D gene: TRBD2
clone size: -
CDR3 protein: CSASLAGATDTQYF
CDR3 DNA: TGCAGCGCGTCTTTAGCGGGAGCCACAGATACGCAGTATTTT

V gene: TRBV6-5
J gene: TRBJ1-4
D gene: TRBD1
clone size: -
CDR3 protein: CASSFDRANEKLFF
CDR3 DNA: TGTGCCAGCAGTTTCGACAGGGCTAATGAAAAACTGTTTTTT

V gene: TRBV5-1
J gene: TRBJ2-1
D gene: -
clone size: -
CDR3 protein: CASSLGGISYNEQFF
CDR3 DNA: TGCGCCAGCAGCTTGGGCGGGATCTCCTACAATGAGCAGTTCTTC

V gene: TRBV15
J gene: TRBJ1-6
D gene: TRBD1
clone size: -
CDR3 protein: CATSRKGGSPPIYYSPLHF
CDR3 DNA: TGTGCCACCAGCAGAAAAGGGGGCTCTCCCCCTATTTATTATTCACCCCTCCACTTT

V gene: TRBV7-2
J gene: TRBJ2-1
D gene: TRBD1
clone size: once
CDR3 protein: CASSPRTGLTFSYDEQFF
CDR3 DNA: TGTGCCAGCAGCCCCAGGACAGGATTAACCTTTAGTTACGATGAGCAGTTCTTC

V gene: TRBV28
J gene: TRBJ2-1
D gene: -
clone size: -
CDR3 protein: CASRPSGVGSYNEQFF
CDR3 DNA: TGTGCCAGCAGGCCATCAGGGGTTGGCTCCTACAATGAGCAGTTCTTC

V gene: TRBV30
J gene: TRBJ2-3
D gene: -
clone size: -
CDR3 protein: CAWGRVLQGDDTDTQYF
CDR3 DNA: TGTGCCTGGGGGCGGGTATTACAGGGTGATGACACAGATACGCAGTATTTT

V gene: TRBV6-5
J gene: TRBJ1-3
D gene: TRBD1
clone size: -
CDR3 protein: CASRSDRAGNTIYF
CDR3 DNA: TGTGCCAGCAGATCCGACAGGGCCGGAAACACCATATATTTT

V gene: TRBV9
J gene: TRBJ2-1
D gene: TRBD2
clone size: -
CDR3 protein: CASSSPGTSGSNEQFF
CDR3 DNA: TGTGCCAGCTCTTCCCCCGGGACTAGCGGGAGCAATGAGCAGTTCTTC

V gene: TRBV6-6
J gene: TRBJ2-1
D gene: -
clone size: -
CDR3 protein: CASSYPRQTSYNEQFF
CDR3 DNA: TGTGCCAGCAGTTACCCGAGGCAGACCTCCTACAATGAGCAGTTCTTC

V gene: TRBV2
J gene: TRBJ2-1
D gene: -
clone size: -
CDR3 protein: CASSEGGLSRAYNEQFF
CDR3 DNA: TGTGCCAGCAGTGAAGGGGGGCTAAGCCGCGCCTACAATGAGCAGTTCTTC

V gene: TRBV2
J gene: TRBJ2-1
D gene: TRBD2
clone size: once
CDR3 protein: CASRGTSGKDLNEQFF
CDR3 DNA: TGTGCCAGCAGAGGGACTAGCGGGAAAGATCTAAATGAGCAGTTCTTC

V gene: TRBV18
J gene: TRBJ2-7
D gene: -
clone size: -
CDR3 protein: CASSPTGFYEQYF
CDR3 DNA: TGTGCCAGCTCTCCAACAGGGTTTTACGAGCAGTACTTC

V gene: TRBV4-1
J gene: TRBJ1-2
D gene: -
clone size: -
CDR3 protein: CASSQGEEYGYTF
CDR3 DNA: TGCGCCAGCAGCCAGGGGGAGGAATATGGCTACACCTTC

V gene: TRBV7-3
J gene: TRBJ2-7
D gene: TRBD1
clone size: -
CDR3 protein: CASSRTGGYEQYF
CDR3 DNA: TGTGCCAGCAGCCGGACAGGGGGGTACGAGCAGTACTTC

V gene: TRBV28
J gene: TRBJ2-1
D gene: TRBD1
clone size: -
CDR3 protein: CASSFGGTGIYNEQFF
CDR3 DNA: TGTGCCAGCAGTTTTGGGGGGACAGGGATATACAATGAGCAGTTCTTC

V gene: TRBV27
J gene: TRBJ2-7
D gene: TRBD2
clone size: once
CDR3 protein: CASSLTGLAGVREQYF
CDR3 DNA: TGTGCCAGCAGTTTAACGGGACTAGCGGGAGTTCGAGAGCAGTACTTC

V gene: TRBV7-9
J gene: TRBJ2-7
D gene: -
clone size: -
CDR3 protein: CASSLGQGFYEQYF
CDR3 DNA: TGTGCCAGCAGCTTAGGCCAGGGTTTTTACGAGCAGTACTTC

V gene: TRBV28
J gene: TRBJ1-2
D gene: -
clone size: -
CDR3 protein: CASRKTGGGYTF
CDR3 DNA: TGTGCCAGCAGAAAAACAGGCGGTGGCTACACCTTC

V gene: TRBV14
J gene: TRBJ2-3
D gene: -
clone size: once
CDR3 protein: CASSQDIRGLLTDTQYF
CDR3 DNA: TGTGCCAGCAGCCAAGACATAAGAGGGTTGCTCACAGATACGCAGTATTTT

V gene: TRBV6-6
J gene: TRBJ2-7
D gene: -
clone size: -
CDR3 protein: CASSLRQGVYEQYF
CDR3 DNA: TGTGCCAGCAGTCTACGGCAGGGTGTCTACGAGCAGTACTTC

V gene: TRBV18
J gene: TRBJ1-2
D gene: TRBD1
clone size: -
CDR3 protein: CASSTGGGYGYTF
CDR3 DNA: TGTGCCAGCTCAACAGGGGGAGGCTATGGCTACACCTTC

V gene: TRBV18
J gene: TRBJ1-5
D gene: -
clone size: -
CDR3 protein: CASSPQGIGNQPQHF
CDR3 DNA: TGTGCCAGCTCACCCCAGGGGATCGGCAATCAGCCCCAGCATTTT

V gene: TRBV7-2
J gene: TRBJ2-1
D gene: -
clone size: once
CDR3 protein: CASSEPSLWDAGSYNEQFF
CDR3 DNA: TGTGCCAGCAGCGAACCCTCTCTGTGGGACGCGGGGTCCTACAATGAGCAGTTCTTC